This T cell receptor (beta chain) derives from a study of PD-1 blockade in classical Hodgkin lymphoma. Study results and limitations: CD4+ TCR diversity, unlike CD8+, climbed significantly by C4D1.

The patients all showed relapse after autologous stem cell transplantation, while their brentuximab vedotin exposure varied. The V gene end was trimmed by 10 bases and the J gene end by 7 bases; junction bases not matched to a gene: 13. Germline V gives CDR1 MNHEY, CDR2 SMNVEV (reference sequence). The CDR3 spans 14 residues. The count of this clone is one. Its antigen is undetermined. This table comes from immunoSEQ multiplex PCR, and its TCRdb copy is limited to in-frame clones, with some not included. The sample has some 13,000 clones, 75% to 95% seen once. The sequence derives from a human donor with classical Hodgkin lymphoma. The genes are TRBV27 and TRBJ1-2; 9 nucleotides match TRBD1. Sample: peripheral blood mononuclear cells (PBMCs), taken at baseline. CDR3 protein: CATDWEQGACGYTF. The CDR3 DNA reads as TGTGCCACCGACTGGGAACAGGGGGCGTGTGGCTACACCTTC.